The rows below give T cell receptor beta chains drawn from one sample of a study of post-analysis software for immune sequencing data. TCRdb reanalysed the PCR reads using MiXCR and keeps one entry per CDR3 protein. The table includes 450,000 to 700,000 distinct CDR3 sequences, roughly 46% detected once. The specimen was blood. These receptors originate from a girl aged 5-17 years with multiple sclerosis. Each CDR3 is given with its conserved first and last residue. D genes are given only for firm matches. Clone size appears in some rows only: once, few, many, or a class for an expanded clone.

j_call	d_call	v_call	clone_size	cdr3_nt	cdr3_aa
TRBJ1-1	-	TRBV29-1	-	TGCAGCGTTGAAGTCCCGGGCCACACTGAAGCTTTCTTT	CSVEVPGHTEAFF
TRBJ2-7	-	TRBV29-1	-	TGCAGCGCTAGAGGAACGCTCGAGCAGTACTTC	CSARGTLEQYF
TRBJ1-2	TRBD1	TRBV6-5	few	TGTGCCAGCAGACAAAGGGACAGGGGGCACGTTGGCTACACCTTC	CASRQRDRGHVGYTF
TRBJ1-1	-	TRBV15	-	TGTGCCACCAGCAGAGAAAGGCAGGGTGGGTCGATCACTGAAGCTTTCTTT	CATSRERQGGSITEAFF
TRBJ2-7	TRBD2	TRBV29-1	few	TGCAGCGTTGCCATTCTGGGGGGGAAAGCCGACGAGCAGTACTTC	CSVAILGGKADEQYF
TRBJ2-1	-	TRBV30	-	TGTGCCTGGAGTACCACGGCTGGGAATGAGCAGTTCTTC	CAWSTTAGNEQFF
TRBJ1-2	-	TRBV12-3/TRBV12-4	-	TGTGCCAGCACCACAACCATCCGCGGCTATGGCTACACCTTC	CASTTTIRGYGYTF
TRBJ1-2	TRBD1	TRBV7-2	-	TGTGCCAGCAGCTTAGAGACAGGGATGTTGGGCGGCTACACCTTC	CASSLETGMLGGYTF
TRBJ2-1	-	TRBV9	few	TGTGCCAGCAGCGTAGAGGACACTGAGCAGTTCTTC	CASSVEDTEQFF
TRBJ1-5	TRBD1	TRBV7-3	-	TGTGCCAGCAGTTTGACCGGGACAGGGTTTCAGCCCCAGCATTTT	CASSLTGTGFQPQHF
TRBJ1-1	TRBD1	TRBV2	-	TGTGCCAGCAGTGAAGGGACAGGCGCTTTGAACACTGAAGCTTTCTTT	CASSEGTGALNTEAFF
TRBJ2-1	-	TRBV7-2	-	TGTGCCAGCAGCTTAACGGCGAAATCTTCCTACAATGAGCAGTTCTTC	CASSLTAKSSYNEQFF
TRBJ2-5	-	TRBV20-1	few	TGCAGTGCCCTTGGGGGGAGGAAAGAGACCCAGTACTTC	CSALGGRKETQYF
TRBJ1-4	TRBD1	TRBV2	-	TGTGCCAGTAAGGGACAGAGGAATGAAAAACTGTTTTTT	CASKGQRNEKLFF
TRBJ2-4	TRBD1	TRBV12-3/TRBV12-4	-	TGTGCCAGCAGTTCATCGGGACAGGGGGACATTCAGTACTTC	CASSSSGQGDIQYF
TRBJ2-3	-	TRBV13	few	TGTGCCAGCAGCTCCACTAGCTCTATGGTCACAGATACGCAGTATTTT	CASSSTSSMVTDTQYF
TRBJ2-7	-	TRBV30	-	TGTGCCTGGAGTGTGTTGCGCGAGCAGTACTTC	CAWSVLREQYF
TRBJ2-6	-	TRBV6-4	few	TGTGCCAGTGCCCGGGACATCTCTGGGGCCAACGTCCTGACTTTC	CASARDISGANVLTF
TRBJ2-7	TRBD1	TRBV5-1	-	TGCGCCAGCAGCCTTGGGACAGGGCCACTTTACGAGCAGTACTTC	CASSLGTGPLYEQYF
TRBJ2-1	-	TRBV9	-	TGTGCCAGCAGCGTAGAAGGAACCTACAATGAGCAGTTCTTC	CASSVEGTYNEQFF